This TCR beta chain is from a study of chemoradiotherapy in HPV16-positive cancers. This clone was counted only a few times. The repertoire was sequenced with immunoSEQ multiplex PCR; TCRdb's copy has only in-frame clones and lacks some. The sample shows about 24,000 clones, 80% to 95% of them seen only once. Sequenced material: blood, taken from a patient who underwent chemoradiotherapy. This TCR was recovered from a human donor with HPV-associated anogenital cancer.

The CDR3 DNA reads TGTGCCAGCAGCTTGACGGTAAATGAAAAACTGTTTTTT. Protein: CASSLTVNEKLFF. The V call is TRBV5-4, the J call TRBJ1-4; D not certain. Germline loops: CDR1 SGHNT, CDR2 YYREEE (reference sequence). The CDR3 extends over 13 amino acids. Trimming removed 1 base from V and 5 bases from J, with 6 bases in between. The full variable domain, rest sourced from reference TRBV5-4 and TRBJ1-4, is ETGVTQSPTHLIKTRGQQVTLRCSSQSGHNTVSWYQQALGQGPQFIFQYYREEENGRGNFPPRFSGLQFPNYSSELNVNALELDDSALYLCASSLTVNEKLFFGSGTQLSVL.